These T cell receptor beta chains were read from a single sample in a study of blood T cell repertoires in COVID-19. Produced via immunoSEQ multiplex PCR; TCRdb's table is partial and in-frame only. Among more than 120,000 clones listed, around 86% were seen once. Sequences were obtained from peripheral blood. The source is a man in his fifties who had recovered from COVID-19. The CDR3 runs from the conserved cysteine through the conserved F or W. D genes are given only for firm matches. For some rows the clone size is stated as once, few or many, or as a class when expanded; others skip it.

v_call	d_call	j_call	clone_size	cdr3_aa	cdr3_nt
TRBV6-1	-	TRBJ1-6	-	CASSGNKNGGLASPLHF	TGTGCCAGCAGTGGTAATAAGAACGGGGGTTTGGCTTCACCCCTCCACTTT
TRBV11-2	TRBD2	TRBJ2-1	few	CASSLALAGINEQFF	TGTGCCAGCAGCTTAGCTCTAGCGGGGATCAATGAGCAGTTCTTC
TRBV4-3	-	TRBJ1-4	-	CASSQRGVGEGPNEKLFF	TGCGCCAGCAGCCAGAGGGGAGTGGGGGAGGGCCCTAATGAAAAACTGTTTTTT
TRBV7-9	TRBD2	TRBJ2-5	-	CASSRAQLGSGGRRETQYF	TGTGCCAGCAGCCGGGCCCAACTTGGGAGCGGGGGGCGGAGAGAGACCCAGTACTTC
TRBV6-5	-	TRBJ2-2	-	CASIRVNTGELFF	TGTGCCAGCATTCGCGTAAACACCGGGGAGCTGTTTTTT
TRBV11-3	-	TRBJ1-2	-	CASSPQGNYGYTF	TGTGCCAGCAGCCCTCAGGGGAACTATGGCTACACCTTC
TRBV11-2	-	TRBJ2-5	-	CASSREGTQYF	TGTGCCAGCAGCCGCGAGGGGACCCAGTACTTC
TRBV27	TRBD1	TRBJ1-5	-	CASSFTGEVQPQHF	TGTGCCAGCAGTTTTACAGGGGAGGTTCAGCCCCAGCATTTT
TRBV5-1	-	TRBJ1-5	-	CASSLGQSNQPQHF	TGCGCCAGCAGCTTGGGACAGAGCAATCAGCCCCAGCATTTT
TRBV13	-	TRBJ1-2	-	CASSFRLANYGYTF	TGTGCCAGCAGCTTCAGACTTGCTAACTATGGCTACACCTTC
TRBV9	TRBD2	TRBJ2-1	-	CASSSRLAGGTNEQFF	TGTGCCAGCAGCTCCAGACTAGCGGGGGGGACGAATGAGCAGTTCTTC
TRBV19	TRBD1	TRBJ1-1	-	CASSLGQGNTEAFF	TGTGCCAGTAGTCTGGGACAGGGTAACACTGAAGCTTTCTTT
TRBV18	-	TRBJ2-3	-	CASSPAGQRSTDTQYF	TGTGCCAGCTCACCGGCGGGACAGAGAAGTACAGATACGCAGTATTTT
TRBV29-1	-	TRBJ2-2	few	CSGQQGMKTGELFF	TGCAGCGGTCAACAGGGTATGAAGACCGGGGAGCTGTTTTTT
TRBV19	TRBD1	TRBJ1-5	-	CASRFTRGTGGDQPQHF	TGTGCCAGTCGCTTTACTCGTGGGACAGGGGGGGATCAGCCCCAGCATTTT
TRBV19	-	TRBJ2-2	-	CASSPTVGAGELFF	TGTGCCAGTAGTCCGACAGTTGGGGCCGGGGAGCTGTTTTTT
TRBV7-6	-	TRBJ2-1	-	CASRTGLEQFF	TGTGCCAGCAGAACGGGACTCGAGCAGTTCTTC
TRBV2	TRBD1	TRBJ1-5	-	CASSEDRGPNSNQPQHF	TGTGCCAGCAGTGAAGACAGGGGGCCGAATAGCAATCAGCCCCAGCATTTT
TRBV9	TRBD1	TRBJ1-1	-	CASSVETGIAFF	TGTGCCAGCAGCGTAGAGACAGGGATAGCTTTCTTT
TRBV7-4	-	TRBJ2-7	-	CASSPFFRTDPYEQYF	TGTGCCAGCAGCCCCTTTTTCCGGACAGACCCCTACGAGCAGTACTTC
TRBV27	TRBD1	TRBJ1-2	many	CASSPRQGAHYGYTF	TGTGCCAGCAGTCCCCGCCAGGGGGCCCACTATGGCTACACCTTC
TRBV6-2/TRBV6-3	-	TRBJ2-7	-	CASSYLAGQSPEF	TGTGCCAGCAGTTACCTGGCAGGGCAATCCCCCGAGTTC
TRBV6-5	-	TRBJ1-2	-	CASRAPGHDYGYTF	TGTGCCAGCAGGGCCCCGGGACATGACTATGGCTACACCTTC
TRBV5-1	TRBD2	TRBJ2-2	-	CASSLAGPPNTGELFF	TGCGCCAGCAGCTTAGCGGGGCCACCGAACACCGGGGAGCTGTTTTTT
TRBV15	TRBD1	TRBJ2-5	-	CATSRGDRGQETQYF	TGTGCCACCAGCAGAGGGGACAGGGGCCAAGAGACCCAGTACTTC
TRBV6-2/TRBV6-3	-	TRBJ2-5	once	CASSKRLGAGPETQYF	TGTGCCAGCAGTAAGCGACTCGGGGCGGGACCAGAGACCCAGTACTTC
TRBV3-1/TRBV3-2	-	TRBJ1-4	-	CASSQDHEGPEKLFF	TGTGCCAGCAGCCAAGATCACGAGGGTCCGGAAAAACTGTTTTTT
TRBV5-5	-	TRBJ1-1	-	CASSFRQGNTEAFF	TGTGCCAGCAGCTTTAGGCAGGGGAACACTGAAGCTTTCTTT
TRBV7-6	-	TRBJ2-2	-	CASSSPPGELFF	TGTGCCAGCAGCTCCCCCCCGGGGGAGCTGTTTTTT
TRBV19	TRBD2	TRBJ2-5	once	CASSPGTILPQYF	TGTGCCAGTAGTCCCGGGACTATCTTACCCCAGTACTTC
TRBV7-7	TRBD2	TRBJ2-3	-	CASSLASVLVAGGYTQYF	TGTGCTAGCAGCTTAGCGTCCGTACTAGTGGCGGGGGGATATACGCAGTATTTT
TRBV19	-	TRBJ2-1	-	CASSPSGNFNEQFF	TGTGCCAGTAGTCCGAGCGGAAACTTCAATGAGCAGTTCTTC
TRBV3-1/TRBV3-2	TRBD2	TRBJ2-5	-	CASSQETSVRETQYF	TGTGCCAGCAGCCAAGAAACTAGCGTTAGGGAGACCCAGTACTTC
TRBV9	TRBD1	TRBJ1-1	-	CASSPNLGTGGSGTEAFF	TGTGCCAGCAGCCCAAATCTCGGGACAGGGGGAAGTGGCACTGAAGCTTTCTTT
TRBV29-1	TRBD1	TRBJ1-1	once	CSVGQAEAFF	TGCAGCGTGGGACAGGCTGAAGCTTTCTTT
TRBV7-2	-	TRBJ1-4	-	CASSLGGFEKLFF	TGTGCCAGCAGCTTAGGGGGCTTTGAAAAACTGTTTTTT
TRBV7-9	-	TRBJ2-2	-	CASSSFQYTGELFF	TGTGCCAGCAGCTCGTTTCAGTACACCGGGGAGCTGTTTTTT
TRBV2	TRBD2	TRBJ2-5	-	CASSGLAGRKETQYF	TGTGCCAGCAGTGGGCTAGCGGGGCGAAAAGAGACCCAGTACTTC
TRBV9	-	TRBJ1-2	-	CASSSNTRQSHYGYTF	TGTGCCAGCAGTTCAAACACCCGACAGTCTCACTATGGCTACACCTTC
TRBV6-5	TRBD1	TRBJ1-1	-	CASRGQEWSTEAFF	TGTGCCAGCAGGGGACAGGAGTGGAGCACTGAAGCTTTCTTT
TRBV29-1	TRBD2	TRBJ2-1	-	CSVLIPGGPPRSEQFF	TGCAGCGTTTTGATCCCGGGAGGTCCCCCAAGGTCCGAGCAGTTCTTC
TRBV6-5	-	TRBJ1-2	-	CASSYSSLGAVYGYTF	TGTGCCAGCAGTTACTCGAGCCTTGGGGCGGTCTATGGCTACACCTTC
TRBV2	-	TRBJ1-6	few	CASNTESSYNSPLHF	TGTGCCAGCAACACGGAGAGCTCCTATAATTCACCCCTCCACTTT
TRBV9	-	TRBJ2-2	-	CASSVATERIAGELFF	TGTGCCAGCAGTGTAGCGACAGAGAGGATTGCCGGGGAGCTGTTTTTT
TRBV19	TRBD1	TRBJ1-3	once	CATRQGGENTIYF	TGTGCCACCAGACAGGGAGGAGAGAACACCATATATTTT
TRBV10-2	TRBD1	TRBJ2-5	once	CATGQGQEETQYF	TGCGCCACGGGACAAGGACAGGAGGAGACCCAGTACTTC
TRBV2	-	TRBJ2-2	-	CASRGVIGELFF	TGTGCCAGCAGGGGAGTTATCGGGGAGCTGTTTTTT
TRBV6-8	-	TRBJ1-2	-	CASSYQFGVGNYGYTF	TGTGCCAGCAGTTATCAATTCGGGGTAGGTAACTATGGCTACACCTTC
TRBV18	-	TRBJ2-2	-	CASSGTTNTGELFF	TGTGCCAGCTCTGGGACAACGAACACCGGGGAGCTGTTTTTT
TRBV11-3	TRBD2	TRBJ2-1	-	CASSRTSGSNEQFF	TGTGCCAGCAGCCGGACTAGCGGAAGCAATGAGCAGTTCTTC
TRBV6-5	TRBD1	TRBJ1-6	-	CASNRDRGNSPLHF	TGTGCCAGCAACCGGGACAGGGGTAATTCACCCCTCCACTTT